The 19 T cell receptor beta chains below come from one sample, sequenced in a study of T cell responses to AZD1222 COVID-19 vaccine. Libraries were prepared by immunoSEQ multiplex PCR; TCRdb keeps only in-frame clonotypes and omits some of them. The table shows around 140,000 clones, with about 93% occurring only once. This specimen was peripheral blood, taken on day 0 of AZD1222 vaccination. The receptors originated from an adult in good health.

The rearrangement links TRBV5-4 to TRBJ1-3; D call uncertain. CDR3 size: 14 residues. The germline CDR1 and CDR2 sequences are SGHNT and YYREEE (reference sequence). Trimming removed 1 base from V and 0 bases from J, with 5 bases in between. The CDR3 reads CASSLSTSGNTIYF. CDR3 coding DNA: TGTGCCAGCAGCTTGAGCACCTCTGGAAACACCATATATTTT. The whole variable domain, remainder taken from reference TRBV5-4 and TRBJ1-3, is ETGVTQSPTHLIKTRGQQVTLRCSSQSGHNTVSWYQQALGQGPQFIFQYYREEENGRGNFPPRFSGLQFPNYSSELNVNALELDDSALYLCASSLSTSGNTIYFGEGSWLTVV.

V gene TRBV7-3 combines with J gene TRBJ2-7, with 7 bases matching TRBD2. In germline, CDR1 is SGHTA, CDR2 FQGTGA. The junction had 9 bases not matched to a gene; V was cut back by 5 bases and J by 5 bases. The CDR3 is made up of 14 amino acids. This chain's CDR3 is CASSRGLPSDEQYF. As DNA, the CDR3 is TGTGCCAGCAGCCGGGGACTACCCAGTGACGAGCAGTACTTC.

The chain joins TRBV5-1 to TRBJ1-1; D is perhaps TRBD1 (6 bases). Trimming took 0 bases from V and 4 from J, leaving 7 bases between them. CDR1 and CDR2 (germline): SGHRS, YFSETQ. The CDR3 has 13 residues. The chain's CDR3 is CASSLAGATEAFF. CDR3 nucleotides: TGCGCCAGCAGCTTGGCAGGGGCCACTGAAGCTTTCTTT.

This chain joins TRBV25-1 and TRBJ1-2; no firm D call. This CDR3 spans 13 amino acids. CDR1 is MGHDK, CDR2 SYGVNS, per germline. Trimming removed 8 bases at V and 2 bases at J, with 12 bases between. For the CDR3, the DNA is TGTGCCAGCCGCGACGGGTCCAACTATGGCTACACCTTC. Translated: CASRDGSNYGYTF.

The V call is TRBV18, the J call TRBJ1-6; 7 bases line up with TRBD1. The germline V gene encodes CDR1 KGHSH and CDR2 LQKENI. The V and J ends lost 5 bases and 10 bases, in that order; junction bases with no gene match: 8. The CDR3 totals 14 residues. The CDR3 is CASSATNRGSPLHF. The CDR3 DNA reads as TGTGCCAGCTCAGCGACAAACAGGGGCTCACCCCTCCACTTT.

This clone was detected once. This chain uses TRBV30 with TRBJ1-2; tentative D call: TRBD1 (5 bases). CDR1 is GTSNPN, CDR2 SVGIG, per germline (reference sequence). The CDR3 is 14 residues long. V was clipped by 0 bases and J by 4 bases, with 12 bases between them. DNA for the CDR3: TGTGCCTGGAGTGTAGGGGACGGAAGCTATGGCTACACCTTC. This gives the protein CAWSVGDGSYGYTF.

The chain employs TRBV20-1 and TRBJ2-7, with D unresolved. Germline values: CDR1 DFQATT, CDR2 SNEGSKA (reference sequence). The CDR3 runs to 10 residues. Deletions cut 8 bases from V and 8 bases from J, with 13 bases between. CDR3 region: CSPFFAQQYF. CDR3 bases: TGCAGTCCCTTTTTCGCCCAGCAGTACTTC.

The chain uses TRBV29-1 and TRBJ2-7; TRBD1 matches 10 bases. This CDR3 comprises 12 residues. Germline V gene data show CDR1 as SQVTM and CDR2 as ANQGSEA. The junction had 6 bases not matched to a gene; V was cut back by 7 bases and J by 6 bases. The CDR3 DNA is TGCAGCGGGCCGGGACAGGGGTCCGAGCAGTACTTC. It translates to CSGPGQGSEQYF.

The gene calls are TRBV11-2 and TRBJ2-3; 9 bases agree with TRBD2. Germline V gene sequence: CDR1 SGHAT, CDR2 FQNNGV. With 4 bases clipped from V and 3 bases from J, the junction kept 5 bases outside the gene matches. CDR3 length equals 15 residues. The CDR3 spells CASSSSSGETDTQYF. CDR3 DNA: TGTGCCAGCAGCTCCTCTAGCGGGGAGACAGATACGCAGTATTTT. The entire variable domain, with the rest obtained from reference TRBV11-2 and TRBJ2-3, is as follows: EAGVAQSPRYKIIEKRQSVAFWCNPISGHATLYWYQQILGQGPKLLIQFQNNGVVDDSQLPKDRFSAERLKGVDSTLKIQPAKLEDSAVYLCASSSSSGETDTQYFGPGTRLTVL.

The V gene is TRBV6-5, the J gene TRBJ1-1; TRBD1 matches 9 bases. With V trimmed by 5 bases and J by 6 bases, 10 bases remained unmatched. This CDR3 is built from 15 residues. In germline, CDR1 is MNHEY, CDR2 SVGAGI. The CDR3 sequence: CASSPQGQGHPEAFF. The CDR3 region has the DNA TGTGCCAGCAGTCCCCAGGGACAGGGTCATCCTGAAGCTTTCTTT.

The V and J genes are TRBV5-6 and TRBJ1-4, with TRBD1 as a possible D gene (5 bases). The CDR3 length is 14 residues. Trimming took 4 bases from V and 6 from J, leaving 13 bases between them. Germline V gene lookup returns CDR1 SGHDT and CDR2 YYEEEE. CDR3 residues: CASSLGTGHEKLFF. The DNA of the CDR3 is TGTGCCAGCAGCCTGGGTACAGGTCATGAAAAACTGTTTTTT.

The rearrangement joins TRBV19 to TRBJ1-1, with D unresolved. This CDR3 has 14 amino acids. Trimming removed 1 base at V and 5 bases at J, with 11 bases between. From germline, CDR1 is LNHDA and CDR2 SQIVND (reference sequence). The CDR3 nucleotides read TGTGCCAGTAGTATAGGCGGGTGGGGAACTGAAGCTTTCTTT. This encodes CASSIGGWGTEAFF.

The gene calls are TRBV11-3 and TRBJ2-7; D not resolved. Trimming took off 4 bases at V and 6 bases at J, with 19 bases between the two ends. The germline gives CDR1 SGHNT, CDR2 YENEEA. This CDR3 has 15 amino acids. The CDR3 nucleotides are TGTGCCAGCAGCTCCAAAGCAGGACCCTTCGCCGAGCAGTACTTC. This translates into CASSSKAGPFAEQYF.

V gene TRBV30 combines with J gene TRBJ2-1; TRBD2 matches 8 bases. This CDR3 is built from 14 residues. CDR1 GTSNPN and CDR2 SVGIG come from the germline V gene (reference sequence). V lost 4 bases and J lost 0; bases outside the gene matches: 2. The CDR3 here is CAWNSGTSYNEQFF. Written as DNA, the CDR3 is TGTGCCTGGAATAGCGGGACCTCCTACAATGAGCAGTTCTTC.

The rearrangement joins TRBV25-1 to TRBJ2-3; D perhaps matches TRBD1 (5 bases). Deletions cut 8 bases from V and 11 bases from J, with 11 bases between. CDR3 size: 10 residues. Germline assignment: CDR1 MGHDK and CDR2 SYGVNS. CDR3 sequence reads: CASGPQGQYF. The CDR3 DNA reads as TGTGCCAGCGGTCCTCAGGGGCAGTATTTT.

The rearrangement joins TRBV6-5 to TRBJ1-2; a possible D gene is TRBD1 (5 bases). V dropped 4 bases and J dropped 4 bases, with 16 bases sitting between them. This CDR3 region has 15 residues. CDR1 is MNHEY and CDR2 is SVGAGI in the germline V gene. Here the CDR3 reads CASSSNRGVSYGYTF. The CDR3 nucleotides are TGTGCCAGCAGTTCTAATAGGGGCGTTAGCTATGGCTACACCTTC.

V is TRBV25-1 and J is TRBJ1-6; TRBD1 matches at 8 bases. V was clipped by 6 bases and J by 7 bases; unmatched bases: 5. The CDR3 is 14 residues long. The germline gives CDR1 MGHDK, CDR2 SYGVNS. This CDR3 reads CASSAGTGNSPLHF. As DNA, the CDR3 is TGTGCCAGCAGCGCCGGGACAGGCAATTCACCCCTCCACTTT.

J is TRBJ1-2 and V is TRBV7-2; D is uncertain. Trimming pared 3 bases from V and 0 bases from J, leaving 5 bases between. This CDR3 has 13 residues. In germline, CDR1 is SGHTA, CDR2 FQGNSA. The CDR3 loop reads CASSFKTNYGYTF. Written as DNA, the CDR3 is TGTGCCAGCAGCTTTAAAACTAACTATGGCTACACCTTC.

CDR3 nucleotides: TGTGCCAGCAGTGAATTGCAGTCTTACCAAGGGGTGCAAGAGACCCAGTACTTC. Translating gives CASSELQSYQGVQETQYF. The rearrangement uses TRBV25-1 and TRBJ2-5; D is possibly TRBD1 (5 bases). The ends were cut back, 1 base at V and 2 bases at J, with 20 bases in the middle. The CDR3 sequence is 18 residues long. Germline-derived CDR1 and CDR2 are MGHDK and SYGVNS.